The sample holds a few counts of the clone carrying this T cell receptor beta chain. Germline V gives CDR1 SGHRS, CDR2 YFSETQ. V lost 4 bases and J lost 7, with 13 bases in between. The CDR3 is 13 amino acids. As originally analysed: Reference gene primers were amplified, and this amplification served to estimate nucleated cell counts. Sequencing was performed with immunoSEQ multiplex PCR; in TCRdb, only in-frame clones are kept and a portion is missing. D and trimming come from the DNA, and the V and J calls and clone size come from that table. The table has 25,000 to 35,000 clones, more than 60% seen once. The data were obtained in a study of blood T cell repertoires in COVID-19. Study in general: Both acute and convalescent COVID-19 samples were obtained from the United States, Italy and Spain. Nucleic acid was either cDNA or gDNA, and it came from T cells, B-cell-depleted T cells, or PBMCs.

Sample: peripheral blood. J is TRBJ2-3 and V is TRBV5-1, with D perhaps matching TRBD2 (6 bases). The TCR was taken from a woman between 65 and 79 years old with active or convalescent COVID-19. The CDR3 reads CASSVGGGNTQYF. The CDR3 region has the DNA TGCGCCAGCAGCGTCGGGGGAGGAAATACGCAGTATTTT.